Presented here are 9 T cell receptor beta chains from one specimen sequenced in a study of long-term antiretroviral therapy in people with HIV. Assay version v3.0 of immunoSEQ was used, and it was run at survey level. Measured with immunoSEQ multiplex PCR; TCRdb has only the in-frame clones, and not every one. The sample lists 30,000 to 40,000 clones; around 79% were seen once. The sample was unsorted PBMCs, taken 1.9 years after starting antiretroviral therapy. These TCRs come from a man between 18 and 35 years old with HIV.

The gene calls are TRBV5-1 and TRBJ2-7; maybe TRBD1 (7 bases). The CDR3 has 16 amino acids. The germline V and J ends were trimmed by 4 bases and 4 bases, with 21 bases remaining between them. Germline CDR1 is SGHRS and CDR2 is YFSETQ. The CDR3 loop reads CASSPGGTLLDYEQYF. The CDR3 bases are TGCGCCAGCAGCCCAGGGGGGACCTTACTAGATTACGAGCAGTACTTC. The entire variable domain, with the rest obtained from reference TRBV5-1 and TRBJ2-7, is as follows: KAGVTQTPRYLIKTRGQQVTLSCSPISGHRSVSWYQQTPGQGLQFLFEYFSETQRNKGNFPGRFSGRQFSNSRSEMNVSTLELGDSALYLCASSPGGTLLDYEQYFGPGTRLTVT.

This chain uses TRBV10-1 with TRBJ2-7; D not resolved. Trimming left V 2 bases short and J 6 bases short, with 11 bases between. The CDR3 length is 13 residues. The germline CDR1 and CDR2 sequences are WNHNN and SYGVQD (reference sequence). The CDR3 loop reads CASSEGVWGEQYF. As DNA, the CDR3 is TGCGCCAGCAGTGAGGGGGTTTGGGGCGAGCAGTACTTC.

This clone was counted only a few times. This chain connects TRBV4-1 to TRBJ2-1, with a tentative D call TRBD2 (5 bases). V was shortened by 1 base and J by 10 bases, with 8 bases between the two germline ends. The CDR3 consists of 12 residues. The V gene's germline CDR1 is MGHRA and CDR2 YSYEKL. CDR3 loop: CASSQGRREQFF. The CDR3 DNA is TGCGCCAGCAGCCAAGGTAGGAGGGAGCAGTTCTTC.

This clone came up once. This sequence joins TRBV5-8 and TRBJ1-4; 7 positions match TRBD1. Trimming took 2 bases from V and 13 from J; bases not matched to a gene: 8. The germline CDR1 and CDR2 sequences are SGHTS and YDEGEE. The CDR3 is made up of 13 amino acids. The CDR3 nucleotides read TGTGCCAGCAGCTTTGATGACAGGGCCGGACTGTTTTTT. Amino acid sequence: CASSFDDRAGLFF.

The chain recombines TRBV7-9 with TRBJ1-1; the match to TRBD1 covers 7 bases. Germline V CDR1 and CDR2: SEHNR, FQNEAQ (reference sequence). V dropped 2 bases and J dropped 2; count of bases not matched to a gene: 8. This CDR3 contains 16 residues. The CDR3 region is CASSLRGGVSNTEAFF. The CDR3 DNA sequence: TGTGCCAGCAGCTTAAGAGGGGGCGTAAGTAACACTGAAGCTTTCTTT.

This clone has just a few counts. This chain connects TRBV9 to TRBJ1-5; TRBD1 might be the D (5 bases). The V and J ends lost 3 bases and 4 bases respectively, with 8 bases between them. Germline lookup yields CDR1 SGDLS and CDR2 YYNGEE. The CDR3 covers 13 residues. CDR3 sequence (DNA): TGTGCCAGCAGCGGGGACCCTAATCAGCCCCAGCATTTT. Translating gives CASSGDPNQPQHF.

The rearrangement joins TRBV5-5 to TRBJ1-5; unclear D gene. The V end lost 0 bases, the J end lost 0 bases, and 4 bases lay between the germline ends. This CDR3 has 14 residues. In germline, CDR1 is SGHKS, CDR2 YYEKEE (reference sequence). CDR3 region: CASSLDYSNQPQHF. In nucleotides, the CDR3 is TGTGCCAGCAGCTTGGACTATAGCAATCAGCCCCAGCATTTT.

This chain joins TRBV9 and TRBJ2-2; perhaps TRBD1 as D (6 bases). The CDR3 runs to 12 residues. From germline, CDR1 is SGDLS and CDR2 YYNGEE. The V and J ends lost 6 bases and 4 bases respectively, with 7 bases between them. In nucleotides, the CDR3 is TGTGCCAGCATGGGGGCCACCGGGGAGCTGTTTTTT. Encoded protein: CASMGATGELFF.

The CDR3 sequence is CASSLGGGDSYNEQFF. CDR3 nucleotides: TGTGCCAGCAGCTTGGGTGGAGGAGACTCCTACAATGAGCAGTTCTTC. V and J are TRBV5-4 and TRBJ2-1, with D tentatively TRBD2 (5 bases). In germline, CDR1 is SGHNT, CDR2 YYREEE (reference sequence). This CDR3 is 16 amino acids long. Trimming pared 0 bases from V and 0 bases from J, leaving 10 bases between.